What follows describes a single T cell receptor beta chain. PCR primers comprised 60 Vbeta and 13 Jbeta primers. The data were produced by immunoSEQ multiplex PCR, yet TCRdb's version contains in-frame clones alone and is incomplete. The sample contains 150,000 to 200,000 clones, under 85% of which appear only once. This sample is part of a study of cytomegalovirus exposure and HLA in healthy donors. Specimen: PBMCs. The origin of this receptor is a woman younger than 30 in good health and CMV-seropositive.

In DNA, the CDR3 is TGTGCCAGTAGTGGAGGGGCTTATAGCAATCAGCCCCAGCATTTT. Its translation is CASSGGAYSNQPQHF. The chain recombines TRBV19 with TRBJ1-5; TRBD1 is a possible D gene (5 bases). V lost 5 bases to trimming and J lost 0 bases, with 11 bases between them. The CDR3 has 15 residues. CDR1 and CDR2 (germline): LNHDA, SQIVND (reference sequence).